The rows below give T cell receptor beta chains drawn from one sample of a study of blood T cells in healthy people across ages. In TCRdb, the 5' RACE reads were re-called with MiXCR into one record per CDR3 protein. The sample includes over 600,000 distinct CDR3 sequences, roughly 56% of them seen just once. Specimen: blood. The receptor set was obtained from a man aged 40-55 years in good health. The CDR3 runs from the conserved cysteine through the conserved F or W. D genes are given only for firm matches. Not every row has a clone size; where given, it reads once, few, many or a size class.

j_gene: TRBJ2-7
abundance: NA
v_gene: TRBV6-1
d_gene: TRBD1
CDR3aa: CASTRTGSRYEQYF
CDR3nt: TGTGCCAGCACCCGGACAGGGTCTCGGTACGAGCAGTACTTC

j_gene: TRBJ1-6
abundance: NA
v_gene: TRBV25-1
d_gene: NA
CDR3aa: CASSVLSGSQDNSPLHF
CDR3nt: TGTGCCAGCAGTGTTTTATCGGGGTCACAGGATAATTCACCCCTCCACTTT

j_gene: TRBJ1-3
abundance: NA
v_gene: TRBV9
d_gene: NA
CDR3aa: CASSVDRDGNTIYF
CDR3nt: TGTGCCAGCAGCGTAGACAGGGATGGAAACACCATATATTTT

j_gene: TRBJ2-1
abundance: NA
v_gene: TRBV29-1
d_gene: TRBD2
CDR3aa: CSVETRVLVAGVYEQFF
CDR3nt: TGCAGCGTTGAAACTCGAGTGTTGGTAGCGGGAGTATATGAGCAGTTCTTC

j_gene: TRBJ1-6
abundance: NA
v_gene: TRBV6-6
d_gene: TRBD1
CDR3aa: CASSKPGQTNSPLHF
CDR3nt: TGTGCCAGCAGTAAACCGGGACAGACGAATTCACCCCTCCACTTT

j_gene: TRBJ2-3
abundance: few
v_gene: TRBV11-2
d_gene: TRBD2
CDR3aa: CASSLVGVLAAKTDTQYF
CDR3nt: TGTGCCAGCAGCTTAGTGGGGGTGCTAGCGGCTAAGACAGATACGCAGTATTTT

j_gene: TRBJ2-1
abundance: NA
v_gene: TRBV25-1
d_gene: NA
CDR3aa: CTSSATSGYDEQFF
CDR3nt: TGTACCAGCAGTGCCACCTCAGGGTACGATGAGCAGTTCTTC

j_gene: TRBJ2-4
abundance: few
v_gene: TRBV2
d_gene: TRBD2
CDR3aa: CASSALAGARAKNIQYF
CDR3nt: TGTGCCAGCAGTGCCCTAGCGGGAGCACGGGCCAAAAACATTCAGTACTTC

j_gene: TRBJ2-1
abundance: few
v_gene: TRBV24-1
d_gene: TRBD2
CDR3aa: CATSDLRTSGIGEQFF
CDR3nt: TGTGCCACCAGTGATTTGAGGACTAGCGGGATCGGTGAGCAGTTCTTC

j_gene: TRBJ1-1
abundance: NA
v_gene: TRBV27
d_gene: NA
CDR3aa: CASSNSLNTEAFF
CDR3nt: TGTGCCAGCAGTAATAGTCTGAACACTGAAGCTTTCTTT

j_gene: TRBJ2-4
abundance: few
v_gene: TRBV6-5
d_gene: NA
CDR3aa: CASSYSMTDHNQYF
CDR3nt: TGTGCCAGCAGTTACTCGATGACAGATCACAATCAGTACTTC

j_gene: TRBJ2-7
abundance: NA
v_gene: TRBV20-1
d_gene: NA
CDR3aa: CSAPDLYSYNEQYF
CDR3nt: TGCAGTGCTCCTGACTTATACTCCTACAATGAGCAGTACTTC

j_gene: TRBJ2-7
abundance: NA
v_gene: TRBV7-9
d_gene: TRBD2
CDR3aa: CASSLVRGGLGEQYF
CDR3nt: TGTGCCAGCAGCTTAGTTCGGGGGGGGCTCGGCGAGCAGTACTTC

j_gene: TRBJ2-5
abundance: few
v_gene: TRBV25-1
d_gene: NA
CDR3aa: CASSEAAPGETQYF
CDR3nt: TGTGCCAGCAGTGAAGCGGCCCCGGGGGAGACCCAGTACTTC

j_gene: TRBJ2-3
abundance: NA
v_gene: TRBV29-1
d_gene: NA
CDR3aa: CSVGVGSTCESQYF
CDR3nt: TGCAGCGTTGGCGTTGGATCGACTTGCGAGTCGCAGTATTTT

j_gene: TRBJ2-1
abundance: NA
v_gene: TRBV9
d_gene: NA
CDR3aa: CASSGSPYNEQFF
CDR3nt: TGTGCCAGCAGCGGGAGCCCCTACAATGAGCAGTTCTTC

j_gene: TRBJ2-1
abundance: NA
v_gene: TRBV11-1
d_gene: TRBD1
CDR3aa: CASSPTDRGHQGYNEQFF
CDR3nt: TGTGCCAGCAGCCCGACGGACAGGGGGCATCAAGGGTACAATGAGCAGTTCTTC

j_gene: TRBJ1-2
abundance: once
v_gene: TRBV29-1
d_gene: TRBD1
CDR3aa: CSVEVAGQGWGYTF
CDR3nt: TGCAGCGTTGAAGTCGCTGGACAGGGGTGGGGCTACACCTTC

j_gene: TRBJ2-1
abundance: NA
v_gene: TRBV11-3
d_gene: TRBD2
CDR3aa: CASSRGTSGGSHEQFF
CDR3nt: TGTGCCAGCAGCCGAGGGACTAGCGGGGGGTCCCATGAGCAGTTCTTC

j_gene: TRBJ1-2
abundance: NA
v_gene: TRBV5-4
d_gene: NA
CDR3aa: CASSLVTSYGYTF
CDR3nt: TGTGCCAGCAGCTTGGTTACATCGTATGGCTACACCTTC